This TCR beta chain was sequenced during a study of T cells in Graves' hyperthyroidism and ophthalmopathy. V lost 8 bases, J lost 0 bases, and 14 bases lay in between. From germline, CDR1 is MDHEN and CDR2 SYDVKM. The CDR3 length is 14 residues. This clonotype was seen many times. What was amplified from RNA transcripts were TCR beta CDR3 regions. First-round RT-PCR targeting the TCR CDR3 was performed with the HTBI primer set. In TCRdb, the multiplex PCR reads were re-called with MiXCR into one record per CDR3 protein. The table shows approximately 600,000 distinct CDR3 sequences, with more than 11% occurring only once.

This clonotype was sampled from a woman younger than 45 with Graves' hyperthyroidism that later progressed to Graves' ophthalmopathy. This chain links TRBV28 with TRBJ2-7; possible D gene TRBD1, 7 bases. What was sequenced was blood. Written as DNA, the CDR3 is TGTGCCAGCCGCCAGGGGGGTAGCTCCTACGAGCAGTACTTC. Its translation is CASRQGGSSYEQYF.